One and the same sample provided the 2 T cell receptor beta chains below, sequenced in a study of beta chain features in type 1 diabetes. Notes on the study in general: Moderate but significant shortening of TCRB CDR3s was recorded in all four CD4+ subsets from Type 1 diabetes patients.

Antigens of these TCRs are unknown. The study reverse transcribed the entire isolated RNA, so it sequenced expressed TCRB transcripts. Libraries were prepared by immunoSEQ multiplex PCR; TCRdb keeps only in-frame clonotypes and omits some of them. Found here are about 700,000 clones, roughly an eighth of them singletons; the top ten hold less than 0.025%. Sequencing was done on a sample of naive CD4+ T cells from blood. These receptors were collected from a man between 18 and 29 years old with type 1 diabetes.

J is TRBJ2-7 and V is TRBV4-1, with 9 bases that match TRBD1. Trimming at V came to 1 base and at J to 5 bases, leaving 6 bases not matched to a gene. The CDR3 runs 15 residues. The germline V gene encodes CDR1 MGHRA and CDR2 YSYEKL. In DNA form, the CDR3 reads TGCGCCAGCAGCCAAGCGGGACAGGGAAATAACGAGCAGTACTTC. Protein product: CASSQAGQGNNEQYF.

V and J are TRBV27 and TRBJ1-3, with D perhaps matching TRBD1 (5 bases). Trimming removed 6 bases at V and 0 bases at J, with 9 bases between. The CDR3 is made up of 14 amino acids. Germline V CDR1 and CDR2: MNHEY, SMNVEV (reference sequence). CDR3 in amino acids: CASRSGGSGNTIYF. As DNA, the CDR3 is TGTGCCAGCAGGTCGGGGGGCTCTGGAAACACCATATATTTT.